The 28 T cell receptor beta chains listed next were all sequenced from one sample in a study of OX40 agonist ivuxolimab in advanced cancers. The table came from immunoSEQ multiplex PCR; TCRdb's copy has only in-frame clones and leaves some out. Of approximately 77,000 clones detected, about 90% appear once; the ten largest clones hold 1.5% to 2%. This specimen consisted of CD4+ or CD8+ T cells sorted from blood, obtained in a trial of the OX40 agonist ivuxolimab. These receptors originate from an adult with an advanced solid tumor such as melanoma, head and neck, liver or kidney cancer.

This clone showed up just once. This chain links TRBV19 with TRBJ2-5; the D gene is possibly TRBD2 (6 bases). Deletions cut 7 bases from V and 7 bases from J, with 19 bases between. The CDR3 runs 14 residues. Germline CDR1 LNHDA, CDR2 SQIVND (reference sequence). The CDR3 here is CASKEGTQSGTQYF. The CDR3 DNA reads TGTGCCAGTAAGGAGGGGACCCAATCGGGGACCCAGTACTTC. The variable domain in full, completed from reference TRBV19 and TRBJ2-5, reads DGGITQSPKYLFRKEGQNVTLSCEQNLNHDAMYWYRQDPGQGLRLIYYSQIVNDFQKGDIAEGYSVSREKKESFPLTVTSAQKNPTAFYLCASKEGTQSGTQYFGPGTRLLVL.

V usage is TRBV18 and J usage is TRBJ2-2; D perhaps matches TRBD1 (5 bases). Germline loops: CDR1 KGHSH, CDR2 LQKENI. Trimming removed 5 bases from V and 6 bases from J, with 10 bases in between. The CDR3 contains 13 residues. DNA for the CDR3: TGTGCCAGCTCAACCCAGGGTCCCGGGGAGCTGTTTTTT. Protein: CASSTQGPGELFF.

This rearrangement joins TRBV28 to TRBJ2-7; 7 positions match TRBD1. CDR3 length equals 13 residues. Per germline, CDR1 MDHEN and CDR2 SYDVKM. V lost 6 bases to trimming and J lost 2 bases; unmatched junction nucleotides: 4. DNA for the CDR3: TGTGCCAGCAGCCCCGACAGGGCCTACGAGCAGTACTTC. Its protein product is CASSPDRAYEQYF.

The chain combines TRBV20-1 with TRBJ1-1; no clear D. The V gene's germline CDR1 is DFQATT and CDR2 SNEGSKA (reference sequence). CDR3 size: 9 residues. Trimming shortened V by 7 bases and J by 8 bases, and 8 bases separated the two germline ends. CDR3 DNA: TGCAGTGAAGGTAGAGAAGCTTTCTTT. Translating gives CSEGREAFF.

V is TRBV19 and J is TRBJ2-7, with no clear D. V was cut by 5 bases and J by 2 bases, with 13 bases left in between. CDR3 length equals 14 residues. CDR1 LNHDA and CDR2 SQIVND come from the germline V gene (reference sequence). The CDR3, as DNA: TGTGCCAGTAGTTGGCGACTCTCAACCTACGAGCAGTACTTC. Translating gives CASSWRLSTYEQYF.

The chain couples TRBV4-2 to TRBJ1-1; no clear D. V shed 6 bases and J shed 3 bases, with 17 bases lying between them. Germline lookup yields CDR1 LGHNA and CDR2 YNFKEQ. The CDR3 is made up of 15 amino acids. In nucleotides, the CDR3 is TGTGCCAGCAGTCATAATCCGGGCCTAGACACTGAAGCTTTCTTT. Protein: CASSHNPGLDTEAFF.

This clone was seen just once. V usage is TRBV5-1 and J usage is TRBJ2-6; 8 nucleotides agree with TRBD1. Germline loops: CDR1 SGHRS, CDR2 YFSETQ. Trimming removed 0 bases from V and 4 bases from J; junction bases left unmatched: 9. The CDR3 is 18 amino acids. The DNA for the CDR3 is TGCGCCAGCAGCTTGGGGCCAGGGGGCTACTCAGGGGCCAACGTCCTGACTTTC. Its protein is CASSLGPGGYSGANVLTF.

The genes are TRBV18 and TRBJ1-5, with TRBD1 matching over 9 bases. From germline, CDR1 is KGHSH and CDR2 LQKENI. V lost 6 bases, J lost 5 bases, and 14 bases stayed unmatched. The CDR3 is made up of 17 amino acids. CDR3 sequence: CASSPTGGQGGDQPQHF. CDR3 in DNA: TGTGCCAGCTCCCCCACGGGGGGACAGGGCGGTGATCAGCCCCAGCATTTT.

The rearrangement uses TRBV7-9 and TRBJ2-7; D is possibly TRBD2 (6 bases). Germline CDR1 is SEHNR and CDR2 is FQNEAQ (reference sequence). CDR3 length: 13 residues. Trimming cost V 2 bases and J 2 bases, with 7 bases left between them. CDR3 protein: CASSLSGAYEQYF. CDR3 coding DNA: TGTGCCAGCAGCTTATCGGGGGCCTACGAGCAGTACTTC.

This clone was recorded once. The chain has TRBV11-2 and TRBJ2-5; D ambiguous. This CDR3 comprises 15 residues. V lost 6 bases and J 5 bases, leaving 19 bases between the germline ends. CDR1 and CDR2 from the germline V gene are SGHAT and FQNNGV. CDR3 amino acids: CASSASRERFETQYF. CDR3 bases: TGTGCCAGCAGTGCGTCTAGAGAAAGGTTCGAGACCCAGTACTTC.

The V call is TRBV4-1, the J call TRBJ2-5; the D call may be TRBD1 or TRBD2 (5 bases each). V was cut by 0 bases and J by 5 bases, with 13 bases left in between. Looked up from germline, CDR1 is MGHRA and CDR2 is YSYEKL. This CDR3 contains 15 residues. CDR3 residues: CASSQDSPEGETQYF. CDR3 bases: TGCGCCAGCAGCCAAGATTCCCCCGAGGGGGAGACCCAGTACTTC.

The rearrangement uses TRBV6-1 and TRBJ2-7; possibly TRBD1 for D (5 bases). The CDR3 totals 12 residues. V dropped 8 bases and J dropped 7 bases, with 15 bases sitting between them. Germline V gives CDR1 MNHNS, CDR2 SASEGT. The CDR3 spells CASSSQAGEQYF. DNA for the CDR3: TGTGCCAGCTCTTCGCAGGCAGGGGAGCAGTACTTC.

This rearrangement joins TRBV11-2 to TRBJ2-1; D perhaps matches TRBD2 (6 bases). This CDR3 region has 15 residues. Germline V lookup: CDR1 SGHAT, CDR2 FQNNGV. Trimming left V 7 bases short and J 8 bases short, with 21 bases between. As DNA, the CDR3 is TGTGCCAGCACCTCCGGCGGGATGAGGGCCGATGAGCAGTTCTTC. Translation: CASTSGGMRADEQFF.

The chain links TRBV4-2 to TRBJ1-1; TRBD1 matches at 8 bases. Germline CDR1 reads LGHNA; CDR2 reads YNFKEQ. The V segment lost 1 base and the J segment 6 bases; nucleotides outside the gene matches: 10. This CDR3 is 16 amino acids long. This CDR3 reads CASSQGDRGPHSEAFF. DNA for the CDR3: TGTGCCAGCAGCCAAGGAGACAGGGGACCGCACTCTGAAGCTTTCTTT.

The chain has TRBV28 and TRBJ1-2, with D perhaps matching TRBD1 (6 bases). The V and J ends lost 8 bases and 9 bases respectively, with 13 bases between them. Germline assignment: CDR1 MDHEN and CDR2 SYDVKM. CDR3 size: 11 residues. CDR3 coding DNA: TGTGCCAGCCTCTCGCAGGGGAGCTACACCTTC. This gives the protein CASLSQGSYTF.

This sequence joins TRBV18 and TRBJ1-3, with D uncertain. The CDR3 runs 15 residues. Germline CDR1 reads KGHSH; CDR2 reads LQKENI. Trimming removed 3 bases from V and 0 bases from J, with 9 bases in between. This CDR3 reads CASSPVRSSGNTIYF. The CDR3 bases are TGTGCCAGCTCACCGGTTCGAAGCTCTGGAAACACCATATATTTT.

V gene TRBV5-4 combines with J gene TRBJ2-3; TRBD1 is a possible D gene (5 bases). Looked up from germline, CDR1 is SGHNT and CDR2 is YYREEE (reference sequence). The germline V and J ends were trimmed by 4 bases and 1 base, with 10 bases remaining between them. This CDR3 has 14 residues. Written as DNA, the CDR3 is TGTGCCAGCAGCCCTGACAGCCGCACAGATACGCAGTATTTT. Translating gives CASSPDSRTDTQYF.

This chain connects TRBV28 to TRBJ1-2, with 8 nucleotides matching TRBD1. The trim removed 6 bases at V and 7 bases at J, leaving 10 bases unmatched. The CDR3 consists of 14 residues. CDR1 is MDHEN, CDR2 SYDVKM, per germline. CDR3 DNA: TGTGCCAGCAGCTACCGAGACAGGGGTCGTGGCTACACCTTC. Translated: CASSYRDRGRGYTF.

The chain carries TRBV18 and TRBJ1-1; a possible D gene is TRBD1 (6 bases). Per germline, CDR1 KGHSH and CDR2 LQKENI. V lost 3 bases, J lost 4 bases, and 9 bases lay in between. The CDR3 sequence is 13 residues long. CDR3 sequence: CASSPRTVTEAFF. CDR3 coding DNA: TGTGCCAGCTCACCGAGGACAGTCACTGAAGCTTTCTTT.

This clone appeared once. The J gene is TRBJ2-3, the V gene TRBV7-2; tentative D call: TRBD1 (6 bases). The V end lost 3 bases, the J end lost 4 bases, and 17 bases lay between the germline ends. The germline V gene encodes CDR1 SGHTA and CDR2 FQGNSA. This CDR3 is built from 16 residues. In DNA form, the CDR3 reads TGTGCCAGCAGCTTGGGGGCCCCGGGAACGGCAGATACGCAGTATTTT. This translates into CASSLGAPGTADTQYF.

In its sample, this clone was seen a few times. This rearrangement joins TRBV9 to TRBJ2-2; no definite D call. This CDR3 is built from 14 residues. The germline gives CDR1 SGDLS, CDR2 YYNGEE. Trimming removed 0 bases from V and 7 bases from J, with 10 bases in between. The CDR3 loop is CASSVGEFVGELFF. CDR3 sequence (DNA): TGTGCCAGCAGCGTAGGAGAGTTCGTCGGGGAGCTGTTTTTT. Supplemented by reference TRBV9 and TRBJ2-2, the full variable domain reads DSGVTQTPKHLITATGQRVTLRCSPRSGDLSVYWYQQSLDQGLQFLIQYYNGEERAKGNILERFSAQQFPDLHSELNLSSLELGDSALYFCASSVGEFVGELFFGEGSRLTVL.

This chain connects TRBV6-6 to TRBJ2-1; no clear D. CDR1 and CDR2 from the germline V gene are MNHNY and SVGAGI (reference sequence). The CDR3 contains 13 residues. Trimming left V 5 bases short and J 8 bases short, with 13 bases between. The CDR3 DNA follows: TGTGCCAGCAGTAAAGGGCTGGTCCATGAGCAGTTCTTC. Translated, it gives CASSKGLVHEQFF.

As regards this clone: Lacking the conserved final phenylalanine or tryptophan, this CDR3 likely reflects a read error. No DNA is shown, since the ends of the CDR3 on it are uncertain; the CDR3 is the one TCRdb lists. V and J are TRBV5-2 and TRBJ1-2. TRBV5-2 is tagged as a pseudogene. Both ends counted, the CDR3 spans 11 residues. CDR3 amino acids: CASTKDLWLHL.

The CDR3 sequence: CASSPAGGWGYEQYF. CDR3 DNA sequence: TGTGCCAGCAGCCCGGCTGGAGGGTGGGGATACGAGCAGTACTTC. V is TRBV9 and J is TRBJ2-7; possible D gene TRBD2, 6 bases. The V end lost 4 bases, the J end lost 4 bases, and 18 bases lay between the germline ends. This CDR3 has 15 amino acids. Germline V gives CDR1 SGDLS, CDR2 YYNGEE.

This rearrangement joins TRBV7-9 to TRBJ1-1; D gene ambiguous. Trimming cost V 1 base and J 1 base, with 7 bases left between them. This CDR3 has 14 residues. Germline loops: CDR1 SEHNR, CDR2 FQNEAQ (reference sequence). The CDR3 sequence: CASSLGAPNTEAFF. Written as DNA, the CDR3 is TGTGCCAGCAGCTTAGGCGCTCCGAACACTGAAGCTTTCTTT.

The chain combines TRBV25-1 with TRBJ1-2; D is uncertain. V lost 5 bases, J lost 7 bases, and 23 bases lay in between. The CDR3 is 16 amino acids. Germline CDR1 MGHDK, CDR2 SYGVNS. CDR3: CASSSEEAKQWSGYTF. The CDR3 DNA reads as TGTGCCAGCAGTTCGGAGGAGGCCAAACAATGGAGTGGCTACACCTTC.

Details on this clone: Germline and junction disagree at one end, which may indicate a read error. This rearrangement joins TRBV7-7 to TRBJ2-5, with 13 bases lining up with TRBD2. Germline loops: CDR1 SSHAT, CDR2 FNYEAQ (reference sequence). The CDR3 runs 16 residues. This CDR3 reads CASSLGLAGAQETQYF. In DNA, the CDR3 is TGTGCTAGCAGCTTAGGACTAGCGGGGGCCCAAGAGACCCAGTACTTC.

The V call is TRBV27, the J call TRBJ2-7, with 15 bases fitting TRBD2. The V gene end was trimmed by 4 bases and the J gene end by 4 bases; junction bases not matched to a gene: 11. The V gene's germline CDR1 is MNHEY and CDR2 SMNVEV (reference sequence). This CDR3 contains 18 residues. CDR3: CASSSFTGGTSGRYEQYF. CDR3 coding DNA: TGTGCCAGCAGTTCATTTACAGGGGGGACTAGCGGGAGGTACGAGCAGTACTTC.